The rows below give T cell receptor beta chains drawn from one sample of a study of human T cells and chemical hapten exposure. TCRdb independently ran MiXCR on the RACE reads; one entry per CDR3 protein. The sample holds 270,000 or so distinct CDR3 sequences; about 7.7% are singletons and the top ten take 0.9% to 1.5%. The sequencing here drew on whole blood, taken in connection with sensitization to the hapten diphenylcyclopropenone (DPC). These receptors were obtained from a man between 18 and 35 years old with alopecia areata. Some clones in this sample may be carry-over from other donors' samples. Both conserved end residues are part of each CDR3. D genes are given only for firm matches. Size values are once, few and many counts, or a class for expanded clones, and some rows have none.

D: .
J: TRBJ2-3
size: many
V: TRBV5-1
CDR3: CASSLDRVDGTDTQYF
DNA: TGCGCCAGCAGCTTGGACAGGGTGGATGGCACAGATACGCAGTATTTT

D: .
J: TRBJ1-1
size: many
V: TRBV6-1
CDR3: CASSLRPGRADTEAFF
DNA: TGTGCCAGCAGCCTACGTCCCGGTCGTGCGGACACTGAAGCTTTCTTT

D: .
J: TRBJ1-2
size: many
V: TRBV6-2/TRBV6-3
CDR3: CASSPTESLRFYGYTF
DNA: TGTGCCAGCAGCCCGACAGAGAGCCTACGTTTCTATGGCTACACCTTC

D: TRBD1
J: TRBJ2-7
size: many
V: TRBV20-1
CDR3: CSASPGQVYEQYF
DNA: TGCAGTGCTAGTCCAGGACAGGTCTACGAGCAGTACTTC

D: .
J: TRBJ2-1
size: few
V: TRBV28
CDR3: CASSLRGKDNEQFF
DNA: TGTGCCAGCAGTTTAAGGGGCAAGGACAATGAGCAGTTCTTC

D: .
J: TRBJ2-3
size: few
V: TRBV5-1
CDR3: CASSLAGTTSTDTQYF
DNA: TGCGCCAGCAGCTTGGCCGGGACAACTAGCACAGATACGCAGTATTTT

D: .
J: TRBJ1-2
size: .
V: TRBV5-5
CDR3: CASSTRRGLNIQNYGYTF
DNA: TGTGCCAGCAGCACTCGTCGGGGGCTCAATATCCAGAACTATGGCTACACCTTC

D: TRBD1
J: TRBJ2-7
size: many
V: TRBV7-2
CDR3: CASSSRGQGAHEQYF
DNA: TGTGCCAGCAGCTCCCGAGGACAGGGGGCCCACGAGCAGTACTTC

D: .
J: TRBJ2-3
size: .
V: TRBV11-1
CDR3: CASSLGFPDTQYF
DNA: TGTGCCAGCAGCTTAGGGTTCCCAGATACGCAGTATTTT

D: TRBD1
J: TRBJ1-5
size: .
V: TRBV6-6
CDR3: CASSYSQGEQPQHF
DNA: TGTGCCAGCAGTTACTCACAGGGGGAACAGCCCCAGCATTTT

D: .
J: TRBJ1-2
size: .
V: TRBV4-3
CDR3: CASSEEAEGPGYTF
DNA: TGCGCCAGCAGCGAGGAGGCAGAGGGCCCTGGCTACACCTTC

D: .
J: TRBJ1-5
size: .
V: TRBV27
CDR3: CASSSGRRENQPQHF
DNA: TGTGCCAGCAGTTCCGGTCGCAGGGAGAATCAGCCCCAGCATTTT

D: TRBD1
J: TRBJ1-5
size: many
V: TRBV13
CDR3: CASSLRQGAGNQPQHF
DNA: TGTGCCAGCAGCCTACGACAGGGGGCGGGCAATCAGCCCCAGCATTTT

D: .
J: TRBJ1-4
size: many
V: TRBV5-1
CDR3: CASSKRPAEKLFF
DNA: TGCGCCAGCAGCAAACGGCCTGCAGAAAAACTGTTTTTT

D: .
J: TRBJ2-2
size: .
V: TRBV27
CDR3: CASSLGRVSGELFF
DNA: TGTGCCAGCAGTTTGGGACGAGTCAGCGGGGAGCTGTTTTTT

D: .
J: TRBJ2-1
size: .
V: TRBV5-1
CDR3: CASSSRSNSVHEQFF
DNA: TGCGCCAGCAGCTCCCGTTCGAACAGCGTCCATGAGCAGTTCTTC

D: .
J: TRBJ1-6
size: few
V: TRBV7-9
CDR3: CASSLAYFHSTGLYNSPLHF
DNA: TGTGCCAGCAGCTTAGCTTATTTCCACTCAACAGGTCTTTATAATTCACCCCTCCACTTT

D: TRBD2
J: TRBJ2-5
size: many
V: TRBV6-6
CDR3: CASRRLAGVETQYF
DNA: TGTGCCAGCAGAAGACTAGCGGGGGTAGAGACCCAGTACTTC

D: .
J: TRBJ2-5
size: .
V: TRBV27
CDR3: CASSPTASWEETQYF
DNA: TGTGCCAGCAGTCCCACCGCTAGTTGGGAAGAGACCCAGTACTTC

D: .
J: TRBJ1-2
size: few
V: TRBV29-1
CDR3: CSVGVGQTGNYGYTF
DNA: TGCAGCGTTGGAGTCGGACAAACCGGCAACTATGGCTACACCTTC